A selection of T cell receptor beta chains follows, all from one sample in a study of a mutant IDH1 vaccine in newly diagnosed glioma. Clones were read by immunoSEQ multiplex PCR, and TCRdb kept only the in-frame ones, dropping some. The sample records tens of thousands of clones, around four fifths being singletons. This specimen consisted of peripheral blood mononuclear cells (PBMCs), obtained from a glioma patient treated with radiotherapy, temozolomide or both. These receptors were taken from a man between 50 and 59 years old with glioma. Some clones in this sample may be carry-over from other donors' samples. Each CDR3 is given with its conserved first and last residue. The D gene is left open where the match is weak. Only some rows state a clone size, as once, few, many or a class for expanded clones.

size	V	D	J	DNA	CDR3
.	TRBV11-3	.	TRBJ1-1	TGTGCCAGCAGCCGAACCACAGGGCCGTTCACTGAAGCTTTCTTT	CASSRTTGPFTEAFF
few	TRBV5-1	.	TRBJ2-7	TGCGCCAGCAGCGTTAGGGGACTGAGTGGGGAGCAGTACTTC	CASSVRGLSGEQYF
.	TRBV29-1	.	TRBJ2-7	TGCAGCGTTTTTTCGGGACGCCGCTACGAGCAGTACTTC	CSVFSGRRYEQYF
.	TRBV18	.	TRBJ2-1	TGTGCCAGCTCACCAGGGAGCTCCTACAATGAGCAGTTCTTC	CASSPGSSYNEQFF
once	TRBV2	TRBD2	TRBJ2-2	TGTGCCAGCAGACAACTAGCGGGAGGCGGGACCGGGGAGCTGTTTTTT	CASRQLAGGGTGELFF
.	TRBV7-9	.	TRBJ1-1	TGTGCCAGCAGCTCCGAGATGAACACTGAAGCTTTCTTT	CASSSEMNTEAFF
.	TRBV6-6	.	TRBJ2-1	TGTGCCAGCAGTCACCCGACCCCCGGGCCTGAGCAGTTCTTC	CASSHPTPGPEQFF
.	TRBV9	.	TRBJ2-7	TGTGCCAGCAGCGACGACCCTGGCAGGTTTCCCTACGAGCAGTACTTC	CASSDDPGRFPYEQYF
.	TRBV27	.	TRBJ1-1	TGTGCCAGCAGTAAGCAGGGGAGAGGCACTGAAGCTTTCTTT	CASSKQGRGTEAFF
.	TRBV12-5	.	TRBJ1-3	TGTGCTAGTGGTTCATCGCCCAGAGGAAACACCATATATTTT	CASGSSPRGNTIYF
.	TRBV5-1	.	TRBJ2-5	TGCGCCAGCAGCTTTGAAGAGACCCAGTACTTC	CASSFEETQYF
.	TRBV27	.	TRBJ1-2	TGTGCCAGCAGTTTTGGGGGGTTCTATGGCTACACCTTC	CASSFGGFYGYTF
.	TRBV11-2	.	TRBJ2-1	TGTGCCAGCAGCTTAGATCGGGGTGGCAGGGATGTTAGGTTCTTC	CASSLDRGGRDVRFF
.	TRBV10-3	TRBD2	TRBJ2-1	TGTGCCATCAGTGACCCTGTGGGACTAGCGAACAATGAGCAGTTCTTC	CAISDPVGLANNEQFF
.	TRBV28	.	TRBJ2-1	TGTGCCAGCACTGGGGCCGGTGAGCAGTTCTTC	CASTGAGEQFF
.	TRBV6-1	TRBD2	TRBJ2-7	TGTGCCAGCAGTGGCTTAGCGGGGGATTCCTACGAGCAGTACTTC	CASSGLAGDSYEQYF
.	TRBV6-5	.	TRBJ1-6	TGTGCCAGCAGGGTGGGGGGTAATTCACCCCTCCACTTT	CASRVGGNSPLHF
few	TRBV2	TRBD1	TRBJ1-1	TGTGCCAGCAGTGAACTTGGGACAGGGCACACTGAAGCTTTCTTT	CASSELGTGHTEAFF
.	TRBV4-1	.	TRBJ1-3	TGCGCCAGCAGCCAAGAAGTCCAGAGTGGAAACACCATATATTTT	CASSQEVQSGNTIYF
.	TRBV10-3	.	TRBJ2-7	TGTGCCATCAGTGAGCCCAACAGGGTGGAGCAGTACTTC	CAISEPNRVEQYF
.	TRBV13	.	TRBJ1-3	TGTGCCAGCCAAGGTCCTCTCTCTGGAAACACCATATATTTT	CASQGPLSGNTIYF
.	TRBV19	.	TRBJ1-1	TGTGCCAGGGAGGGCAGATCGATGAACACTGAAGCTTTCTTT	CAREGRSMNTEAFF
.	TRBV7-2	.	TRBJ1-2	TGTGCCAGCAGCCGCCTGGCTGGCGGCTACACCTTC	CASSRLAGGYTF
.	TRBV5-4	TRBD1	TRBJ1-1	TGTGCCAGCAGCTTCCAGGGGGCGATGAACACTGAAGCTTTCTTT	CASSFQGAMNTEAFF
.	TRBV5-4	.	TRBJ2-2	TGTGCCAGCAGCTTTCCGGGGAACACCGGGGAGCTGTTTTTT	CASSFPGNTGELFF
.	TRBV30	.	TRBJ2-7	TGTGCCTGGAGTCCGATTCCAGCCAACGAGCAGTACTTC	CAWSPIPANEQYF
.	TRBV11-3	TRBD1	TRBJ2-3	TGTGCCAGCAGCTTAGCCGAGACAGGGGGCACAGATACGCAGTATTTT	CASSLAETGGTDTQYF
.	TRBV2	.	TRBJ2-7	TGTGCCAGCAGTGGTACACTGGTGACCTACGAGCAGTACTTC	CASSGTLVTYEQYF
.	TRBV19	TRBD2	TRBJ2-1	TGTGCCAGTAGTATCGGCCTAGCGGGAGCCGGTGAGCAGTTCTTC	CASSIGLAGAGEQFF
.	TRBV5-4	.	TRBJ1-5	TGTGCCAGCAGCTCGGACCCCGGGACGCCCCAGCATTTT	CASSSDPGTPQHF
few	TRBV7-2	.	TRBJ1-2	TGTGCCAGCAGCCGAAAAATCGGACAGATTAACAACTATGGCTACACCTTC	CASSRKIGQINNYGYTF
.	TRBV5-4	TRBD2	TRBJ2-7	TGTGCCAGCAGCTGGGGAGGGGTAACTCGGGGGGTTGACGAGCAGTACTTC	CASSWGGVTRGVDEQYF
.	TRBV11-2	.	TRBJ1-1	TGTGCCAGCAGCCTCCGGGACGGCTTCTTCTTT	CASSLRDGFFF
few	TRBV28	.	TRBJ1-1	TGTGCCAGCAGCTTGGGGGGTGAAGCTTTCTTT	CASSLGGEAFF
.	TRBV6-5	.	TRBJ2-1	TGTGCCAGCAGTTACTCACAGGGCGATGAGCAGTTCTTC	CASSYSQGDEQFF
.	TRBV4-1	.	TRBJ2-3	TGCGCCAGCAGCCAAGGTCGAGCAGCTTCTAGCACAGATACGCAGTATTTT	CASSQGRAASSTDTQYF
.	TRBV28	TRBD2	TRBJ2-3	TGTGCCAGCTCGTCTGCTGCTCGGGAGGGCACAGATACGCAGTATTTT	CASSSAAREGTDTQYF
.	TRBV14	.	TRBJ2-2	TGTGCCAGCAGCCAAGTAGAGGGAAGCAACGGGGAGCTGTTTTTT	CASSQVEGSNGELFF
.	TRBV7-8	.	TRBJ1-1	TGTGCCAGCAGCTTAACTACGAACACTGAAGCTTTCTTT	CASSLTTNTEAFF
.	TRBV2	.	TRBJ1-2	TGTGCCAGCAGTGAAGAGGGAGCGGGGCCAAAGAGTGGCTACACCTTC	CASSEEGAGPKSGYTF
.	TRBV7-6	TRBD1	TRBJ1-4	TGTGCCAGCAGCCAACAGGGGATCGTCGGGGAAAAACTGTTTTTT	CASSQQGIVGEKLFF
.	TRBV30	.	TRBJ1-2	TGTGCCTGGAGTGCCTACTATGGCTACACCTTC	CAWSAYYGYTF
.	TRBV14	.	TRBJ2-1	TGTGCCAGCAGCCAACCTGCCAGGGGGGGCAATGAGCAGTTCTTC	CASSQPARGGNEQFF
once	TRBV11-2	.	TRBJ1-4	TGTGCCAGCAGCTCTACCGACGGAGGGCTGAATGAAAAACTGTTTTTT	CASSSTDGGLNEKLFF
.	TRBV7-2	.	TRBJ1-1	TGTGCCAGCAGCCCCGTTTTGAACACTGAAGCTTTCTTT	CASSPVLNTEAFF